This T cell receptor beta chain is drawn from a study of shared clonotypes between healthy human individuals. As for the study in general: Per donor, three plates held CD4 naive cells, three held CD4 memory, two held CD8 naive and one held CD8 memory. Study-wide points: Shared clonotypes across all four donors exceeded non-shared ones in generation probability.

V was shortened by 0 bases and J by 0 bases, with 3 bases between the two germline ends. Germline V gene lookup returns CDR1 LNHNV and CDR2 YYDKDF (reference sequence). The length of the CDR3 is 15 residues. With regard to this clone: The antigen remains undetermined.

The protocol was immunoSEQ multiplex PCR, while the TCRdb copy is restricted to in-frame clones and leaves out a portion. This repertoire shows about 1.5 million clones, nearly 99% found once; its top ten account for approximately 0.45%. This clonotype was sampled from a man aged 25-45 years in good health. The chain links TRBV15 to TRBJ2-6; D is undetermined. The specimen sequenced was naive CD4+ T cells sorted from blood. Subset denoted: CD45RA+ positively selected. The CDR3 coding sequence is TGTGCCACCAGCAGAGATCGCTCTGGGGCCAACGTCCTGACTTTC. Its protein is CATSRDRSGANVLTF.